This T cell receptor beta chain was retrieved from a study of CD8+CD57+ T cells in acquired aplastic anemia. Study context: DNA per sorted CD4+ or CD8+ sample ranged roughly 0.18 to 30 ug, averaging around 3 ug.

By flow cytometry, patients selected for sequencing had shown an expansion of CD8+CD57+ cells. All patients had severe acquired aplastic anemia. Genomic DNA templated the TCR beta VDJ and CDR3 profiling. TCRdb fed the reads into MiXCR, producing one record per CDR3 protein. The sample lists fewer than 250,000 distinct CDR3 sequences, about half occurring once. This CDR3 is 14 amino acids long. Germline CDR1 reads SGHVS; CDR2 reads FQNEAQ. V gave up 5 bases and J gave up 9 bases, with 19 bases separating them. The sequenced sample consisted of sorted CD4+, CD8+, or CD8+CD57+ T cells (not recorded which) from PBMCs. V usage is TRBV7-8 and J usage is TRBJ2-5; D unresolved. The receptor's source is a human donor with aplastic anemia. The CDR3 DNA is TGTGCCAGCAGCCTCCGGACGGATTATGAGGCCCAGTACTTC. Amino acid sequence: CASSLRTDYEAQYF.